Listed here are 29 T cell receptor beta chains from one sample, sequenced in a study of identical twins. TCRdb re-called the 5' RACE reads with MiXCR, one entry per CDR3 protein. The sample has under 1 million distinct CDR3 sequences, over 9% seen once. These same data were also listed under a study on yellow fever vaccine responses in identical twins.

Sequences were obtained from PBMCs. The receptors were gathered from a woman aged 18-35 years in good health.

A few counts support this clonotype. This sequence joins TRBV10-3 and TRBJ2-3; 14 positions agree with TRBD2. The junction had 2 bases not matched to a gene; V was cut back by 10 bases and J by 5 bases. Looked up from germline, CDR1 is ENHRY and CDR2 is SYGVKD. The CDR3 is 13 residues long. Written as DNA, the CDR3 is TGTGCCACGGGGACTAGCGGGGGAGATACGCAGTATTTT. Encoded protein: CATGTSGGDTQYF.

This clonotype was recorded once. Germline is not matched at one junction end, which may reflect a read error. J is TRBJ2-5 and V is TRBV12-3 or TRBV12-4, with 7 nucleotides matching TRBD2. The CDR3 contains 19 residues. CDR3 in DNA: TGTGCCTGCAGCTCCCCAGCGGGATGGGGCCCCATTATGCAAGAGACCCAGTACTTC. The encoded protein is CACSSPAGWGPIMQETQYF.

This clonotype was counted between two and nine times. The CDR3 DNA reads as TGTGCCAGCAGTTTAAGCGGGACAGGCCTGCAAGAGACCCAGTACTTC. The encoded protein is CASSLSGTGLQETQYF. The gene calls are TRBV12-3 or TRBV12-4 and TRBJ2-5; a possible D gene is TRBD1 (8 bases). This CDR3 comprises 16 residues. The V gene lost 2 bases and the J gene lost 2 bases, with 15 bases spanning the gap.

This clonotype was detected a few times. This chain joins TRBV4-1 and TRBJ2-7; D is possibly TRBD2 (5 bases). V lost 4 bases to trimming and J lost 5 bases, with 12 bases between them. Germline lookup yields CDR1 MGHRA and CDR2 YSYEKL. The CDR3 sequence is 13 residues long. This CDR3 reads CASSPRERDEQYF. The CDR3 region has the DNA TGCGCCAGCAGCCCCCGGGAACGGGACGAGCAGTACTTC.

V usage is TRBV7-9 and J usage is TRBJ2-7; D is unclear. The germline V gene encodes CDR1 SEHNR and CDR2 FQNEAQ (reference sequence). V was trimmed by 5 bases and J by 2 bases, leaving 7 bases between them. CDR3 size: 12 residues. CDR3 sequence (DNA): TGTGCCAGCAGCCCGGACCCCTACGAGCAGTACGTC. Protein product: CASSPDPYEQYV.

This clonotype was counted between two and nine times. The V call is TRBV9, the J call TRBJ2-1; 13 nucleotides align to TRBD2. V shed 0 bases, J shed 9 bases, and the junction held 0 bases outside the gene matches. CDR3 length: 14 amino acids. Germline V gene sequence: CDR1 SGDLS, CDR2 YYNGEE. CDR3 residues: CASSVGLAGGEQFF. CDR3 bases: TGTGCCAGCAGCGTAGGACTAGCGGGAGGTGAGCAGTTCTTC.

This clonotype was detected ten times or more. The V call is TRBV5-1, the J call TRBJ2-1; maybe TRBD2 (6 bases). The V end was cut by 7 bases, the J end by 6 bases, with 20 bases between. Germline CDR1 is SGHRS and CDR2 is YFSETQ. The CDR3 has 15 amino acids. The CDR3: CASGPGELGFNEQFF. The CDR3 nucleotides are TGCGCCAGCGGTCCGGGGGAGTTAGGTTTCAATGAGCAGTTCTTC.

V and J are TRBV28 and TRBJ2-5; 11 bases are a match to TRBD2. The CDR3 is made up of 17 amino acids. Trimming took 7 bases from V and 2 from J; bases not matched to a gene: 12. Germline V gene lookup returns CDR1 MDHEN and CDR2 SYDVKM. CDR3 amino acids: CASTYTPVAGGQETQYF. The DNA for the CDR3 is TGTGCCAGCACCTATACACCCGTAGCGGGAGGGCAAGAGACCCAGTACTTC.

The chain employs TRBV10-3 and TRBJ2-1; the D gene could be TRBD1 or TRBD2 (5 bases each). CDR1 is ENHRY and CDR2 is SYGVKD in the germline V gene. V was trimmed by 8 bases and J by 13 bases, leaving 12 bases between them. The CDR3 sequence is 10 residues long. The CDR3 DNA reads TGTGCCATCGGCCGGGACCACCAGTTCTTC. Protein: CAIGRDHQFF.

This clonotype turned up a few times. The V gene is TRBV6-5, the J gene TRBJ1-2, with D maybe TRBD1 (5 bases). V was cut by 0 bases and J by 2 bases, with 13 bases left in between. Germline-derived CDR1 and CDR2 are MNHEY and SVGAGI. This CDR3 is built from 16 residues. The CDR3 bases are TGTGCCAGCAGTTACTCGGGTGTGGGGGACAACTATGGCTACACCTTC. Translated: CASSYSGVGDNYGYTF.

The gene calls are TRBV24-1 and TRBJ2-1, with D perhaps matching TRBD1 (5 bases). Trimming left V 5 bases short and J 4 bases short, with 20 bases between. Germline lookup yields CDR1 KGHDR and CDR2 SFDVKD. The CDR3 is 17 amino acids. The CDR3 region has the DNA TGTGCCACCAGTGGTCCAGGGCCGGCTAGACGTTACAATGAGCAGTTCTTC. This gives the protein CATSGPGPARRYNEQFF.

There are a few counts of this clonotype. V usage is TRBV5-1 and J usage is TRBJ2-6, with D unresolved. The CDR3 extends over 15 amino acids. CDR1 SGHRS and CDR2 YFSETQ come from the germline V gene. Trimming left V 3 bases short and J 0 bases short, with 7 bases between. CDR3 bases: TGCGCCAGCAGCTATGACTTCTCTGGGGCCAACGTCCTGACTTTC. As protein: CASSYDFSGANVLTF.

A few counts support this clonotype. This chain connects TRBV20-1 to TRBJ2-3, with D possibly being TRBD2 (6 bases). This CDR3 contains 13 residues. V gave up 5 bases and J gave up 3 bases, with 12 bases separating them. Germline CDR1 is DFQATT and CDR2 is SNEGSKA (reference sequence). CDR3 protein: CSAWAGSTDTQYF. The CDR3 nucleotides are TGCAGTGCTTGGGCGGGGTCAACAGATACGCAGTATTTT.

This clonotype came up a few times. The chain carries TRBV7-2 and TRBJ2-7; D possibly corresponds to TRBD2 (6 bases). The germline CDR1 and CDR2 sequences are SGHTA and FQGNSA. V dropped 4 bases and J dropped 7 bases, with 17 bases sitting between them. The CDR3 extends over 14 amino acids. CDR3 bases: TGTGCCAGCAGCTACCTCGGAAGCGGGTCTGAGCAGTACTTC. It encodes CASSYLGSGSEQYF. Full variable domain (rest looked up from reference TRBV7-2 and TRBJ2-7): GAGVSQSPSNKVTEKGKDVELRCDPISGHTALYWYRQSLGQGLEFLIYFQGNSAPDKSGLPSDRFSAERTGGSVSTLTIQRTQQEDSAVYLCASSYLGSGSEQYFGPGTRLTVT.

For this clonotype: Because the CDR3 is missing its conserved closing phenylalanine or tryptophan, this is likely a read error. The chain combines TRBV4-2 with TRBJ2-2; D not certain. Germline CDR1 and CDR2: LGHNA and YNFKEQ. V lost 5 bases to trimming and J lost 8 bases, with 15 bases between them. CDR3 length: 14 amino acids. The CDR3 spells CASSGDPAAGELFS. The DNA of the CDR3 is TGTGCCAGCAGCGGTGACCCCGCCGCAGGGGAGCTGTTTTCT.

The chain uses TRBV28 and TRBJ2-5; 7 bases are shared with TRBD1. In germline, CDR1 is MDHEN, CDR2 SYDVKM. V lost 5 bases and J lost 5; bases outside the gene matches: 8. This CDR3 is built from 14 residues. The CDR3 loop is CASSNRGLSETQYF. The CDR3 nucleotides are TGTGCCAGCAGTAACAGGGGTTTGTCGGAGACCCAGTACTTC.

The chain carries TRBV6-6 and TRBJ2-5, with D possibly being TRBD2 (5 bases). Germline V CDR1 and CDR2: MNHNY, SVGAGI (reference sequence). This CDR3 comprises 12 residues. The V and J ends lost 10 bases and 1 base respectively, with 10 bases between them. CDR3 DNA: TGTGCCACCCTAGCATCCCAAGAGACCCAGTACTTC. It specifies CATLASQETQYF.

This clonotype has just a few counts. The rearrangement links TRBV5-6 to TRBJ1-2; D might be TRBD1 (5 bases). The CDR3 spans 15 residues. Germline loops: CDR1 SGHDT, CDR2 YYEEEE. Trimming pared 3 bases from V and 0 bases from J, leaving 12 bases between. This CDR3 is CASSWIQDANYGYTF. The CDR3 nucleotides are TGTGCCAGCAGCTGGATACAGGATGCTAACTATGGCTACACCTTC.

This clonotype was seen a few times. At one of its ends the junction is not consistent with the germline gene, which may arise from a read error. The chain combines TRBV12-3 or TRBV12-4 with TRBJ2-1; no clear D. The CDR3 is made up of 14 amino acids. CDR3 bases: TGTGCCAGCAGTTCCCACCCGTCCCCAGCCGGTGAAAACTTC. Translation gives CASSSHPSPAGENF.

This sequence joins TRBV18 and TRBJ1-4, with 7 positions matching TRBD1. With V trimmed by 5 bases and J by 2 bases, 14 bases remained unmatched. Germline V gene sequence: CDR1 KGHSH, CDR2 LQKENI. The CDR3 sequence is 18 residues long. The CDR3 region is CASSSNRYLGGTNEKLFF. The CDR3 region has the DNA TGTGCCAGCTCATCTAATCGTTATCTAGGGGGCACTAATGAAAAACTGTTTTTT.

This clonotype was seen a few times. V usage is TRBV6-5 and J usage is TRBJ1-6, with D unclear. Looked up from germline, CDR1 is MNHEY and CDR2 is SVGAGI. The CDR3 consists of 16 residues. V shed 0 bases and J shed 2 bases, with 8 bases lying between them. The CDR3 DNA sequence: TGTGCCAGCAGTTACTCTACCACGGCCTATAATTCACCCCTCCACTTT. It encodes CASSYSTTAYNSPLHF.

In DNA, the CDR3 is TGCGCCAGCAGCTTCTGGACAGGGGGCAACGAGCAGTACGTC. Translating it yields CASSFWTGGNEQYV. The chain recombines TRBV5-1 with TRBJ2-7; TRBD1 agrees at 11 bases. Looked up from germline, CDR1 is SGHRS and CDR2 is YFSETQ. Trimming took 2 bases from V and 5 from J; bases not matched to a gene: 3. The CDR3 is 14 amino acids.

Turning to this clonotype: This may arise from a read error, as a much more abundant clone is one base away. The chain combines TRBV5-1 with TRBJ2-3, with D perhaps matching TRBD2 (7 bases). CDR1 is SGHRS and CDR2 is YFSETQ in the germline V gene. This CDR3 contains 18 residues. Trimming took 4 bases from V and 6 from J, leaving 27 bases between them. The chain's CDR3 is CASSLGTNGGRTIDTQYF. The CDR3 DNA reads as TGCGCCAGCAGCCTCGGGACTAACGGGGGCCGTACAATTGATACGCAGTATTTT.

The chain is built from TRBV25-1 and TRBJ2-5; D is possibly TRBD1 (5 bases). CDR3 length: 11 residues. V lost 10 bases and J 3 bases, leaving 9 bases between the germline ends. Germline CDR1 reads MGHDK; CDR2 reads SYGVNS. This chain's CDR3 is CATTGEETQYF. CDR3 sequence (DNA): TGTGCCACCACAGGTGAAGAGACCCAGTACTTC.

This clonotype was seen a handful of times. This rearrangement joins TRBV5-1 to TRBJ1-4; maybe TRBD1 (5 bases). The germline gives CDR1 SGHRS, CDR2 YFSETQ. This CDR3 comprises 15 residues. V dropped 0 bases and J dropped 4 bases, with 10 bases sitting between them. Written as DNA, the CDR3 is TGCGCCAGCAGCTTGGCCGGACAAAGTAATGAAAAACTGTTTTTT. This codes for CASSLAGQSNEKLFF.

A few counts support this clonotype. This chain uses TRBV28 with TRBJ2-3, with 11 bases aligning to TRBD2. The CDR3 contains 18 residues. CDR1 and CDR2 from the germline V gene are MDHEN and SYDVKM. J gave up 4 bases and V 2 bases, and 11 bases lay outside the gene matches. The CDR3 sequence is CASSLGPTSGSIADTQYF. The CDR3 DNA sequence: TGTGCCAGCAGTTTAGGCCCAACTAGCGGGAGTATCGCAGATACGCAGTATTTT.

This chain uses TRBV3-1 with TRBJ2-5; no definite D call. Per germline, CDR1 LGHDT and CDR2 YNNKEL (reference sequence). CDR3 length: 15 amino acids. Trimming shortened V by 1 base and J by 5 bases, and 14 bases separated the two germline ends. DNA of the CDR3: TGTGCCAGCAGCCAAGGGCCTCAGCTGCATGAGACCCAGTACTTC. Protein sequence: CASSQGPQLHETQYF.

This clonotype has just a few counts. The chain couples TRBV4-1 to TRBJ1-2, with D possibly TRBD1 on 5 matching bases. The CDR3 is 14 residues long. CDR1 is MGHRA and CDR2 is YSYEKL in the germline V gene. V lost 3 bases, J lost 5 bases, and 13 bases lay in between. CDR3 DNA: TGCGCCAGCAGCCAGAGTGGAGGGGTGTATGGCTACACCTTC. It is translated as CASSQSGGVYGYTF.

This clonotype was seen many times. V and J are TRBV12-3 or TRBV12-4 and TRBJ1-2; TRBD1 matches at 8 bases. Trimming at V came to 5 bases and at J to 7 bases, leaving 6 bases not matched to a gene. This CDR3 region has 13 residues. CDR3 nucleotides: TGTGCCAGCAGTGCAGACAGGGGTTTTGGCTACACCTTC. Translation: CASSADRGFGYTF.